These 3 T cell receptor beta chains share one sample of origin, sequenced in a study of CD8 T cells in ankylosing spondylitis. The study's findings and limits: Ankylosing spondylitis blood appeared to be characterized by a TCR beta motif of under 10 highly homologous variants.

MiXCR was run by TCRdb on the 5' RACE reads, yielding one entry per CDR3 protein. The sample includes 470,000 or so distinct CDR3 sequences, more than 25% of them seen just once. For these receptors, no antigen is known. The sample comprised blood, either unsorted or a sorted T cell fraction (not recorded which). These receptors all stem from a male donor with ankylosing spondylitis.

This clonotype was picked up a small number of times. J is TRBJ2-1 and V is TRBV5-1; the D call may be TRBD1 or TRBD2 (5 bases each). The CDR3 runs 14 residues. Trimming removed 0 bases at V and 8 bases at J, with 12 bases between. CDR1 and CDR2 (germline): SGHRS, YFSETQ. This CDR3 reads CASSLDPGRDEQFF. The CDR3 coding sequence is TGCGCCAGCAGCTTGGATCCGGGGCGGGATGAGCAGTTCTTC.

V and J are TRBV10-2 and TRBJ1-1; unclear D gene. Germline V gives CDR1 WSHSY, CDR2 SAAADI. Trimming took 5 bases from V and 5 from J, leaving 12 bases between them. The CDR3 sequence is 13 residues long. The DNA of the CDR3 is TGCGCCAGCAGTCTCCCGGAGGGAACTGAAGCTTTCTTT. Its translation: CASSLPEGTEAFF.

This clonotype was found a few times. V is TRBV29-1 and J is TRBJ2-3; D is unclear. V dropped 2 bases and J dropped 5 bases, with 23 bases sitting between them. The CDR3 is made up of 17 amino acids. Germline V gene data show CDR1 as SQVTM and CDR2 as ANQGSEA. Here the CDR3 DNA reads TGCAGCGTTGAAATGTCGAGCCTCGCTCGGGTAAGAGATACGCAGTATTTT. It is translated as CSVEMSSLARVRDTQYF.